The 5 T cell receptor beta chains in this list originate from one sample, sequenced in a study of OX40 agonist ivuxolimab in advanced cancers. Sequencing used immunoSEQ multiplex PCR; TCRdb keeps in-frame clones, though not all of them. This table has 40,000 to 60,000 clones, 81% appearing once. Sequenced here: CD4+ or CD8+ T cells sorted from blood, sampled in a trial of the OX40 agonist ivuxolimab. Every receptor here comes from an adult with an advanced solid tumor such as melanoma, head and neck, liver or kidney cancer.

In its sample, this clone was seen once. The V call is TRBV7-8, the J call TRBJ2-3; 9 bases align to TRBD2. Germline V gives CDR1 SGHVS, CDR2 FQNEAQ. This CDR3 contains 18 residues. V lost 5 bases, J lost 0 bases, and 12 bases stayed unmatched. DNA of the CDR3: TGTGCCAGCAGCATAACCTCCGGGACTAGCCCGAGCACAGATACGCAGTATTTT. Residues: CASSITSGTSPSTDTQYF.

This chain uses TRBV4-3 with TRBJ2-5; possibly TRBD2 for D (5 bases). This CDR3 has 16 residues. The germline V gene encodes CDR1 LGHNA and CDR2 YSLEER. Trimming stripped 1 base from V and 1 base from J, with 13 bases between. As DNA, the CDR3 is TGCGCCAGCAGCCAAGGTGGACTCTCCCTCCAAGAGACCCAGTACTTC. Encoded protein: CASSQGGLSLQETQYF.

CDR3 DNA: TGTGCCAGCAGTCTAGCGAATGAGCAGTTCTTC. Its protein is CASSLANEQFF. The chain has TRBV11-2 and TRBJ2-1, with D possibly being TRBD2 (6 bases). V gave up 6 bases and J gave up 7 bases, with 7 bases separating them. The CDR3 has 11 residues. Germline-derived CDR1 and CDR2 are SGHAT and FQNNGV. The whole variable domain, filled in from reference TRBV11-2 and TRBJ2-1, reads EAGVAQSPRYKIIEKRQSVAFWCNPISGHATLYWYQQILGQGPKLLIQFQNNGVVDDSQLPKDRFSAERLKGVDSTLKIQPAKLEDSAVYLCASSLANEQFFGPGTRLTVL.

The CDR3 here is CASTPGMGFTDTQYF. The CDR3 DNA follows: TGTGCCAGCACCCCGGGGATGGGGTTCACAGATACGCAGTATTTT. V and J are TRBV5-6 and TRBJ2-3; TRBD2 might be the D (5 bases). CDR1 is SGHDT and CDR2 is YYEEEE in the germline V gene. V dropped 6 bases and J dropped 2 bases, with 16 bases sitting between them. The CDR3 runs to 15 residues. Using reference TRBV5-6 and TRBJ2-3 for the parts outside the CDR3, the full variable domain is DAGVTQSPTHLIKTRGQQVTLRCSPKSGHDTVSWYQQALGQGPQFIFQYYEEEERQRGNFPDRFSGHQFPNYSSELNVNALLLGDSALYLCASTPGMGFTDTQYFGPGTRLTVL.

This sequence joins TRBV5-4 and TRBJ2-1; possibly TRBD2 for D (6 bases). There are 15 residues in the CDR3. Germline lookup yields CDR1 SGHNT and CDR2 YYREEE (reference sequence). Trimming removed 0 bases from V and 0 bases from J, with 7 bases in between. The CDR3 protein is CASSLVGGSYNEQFF. CDR3 bases: TGTGCCAGCAGCTTGGTGGGGGGCTCCTACAATGAGCAGTTCTTC. The entire variable domain, with the rest obtained from reference TRBV5-4 and TRBJ2-1, is as follows: ETGVTQSPTHLIKTRGQQVTLRCSSQSGHNTVSWYQQALGQGPQFIFQYYREEENGRGNFPPRFSGLQFPNYSSELNVNALELDDSALYLCASSLVGGSYNEQFFGPGTRLTVL.